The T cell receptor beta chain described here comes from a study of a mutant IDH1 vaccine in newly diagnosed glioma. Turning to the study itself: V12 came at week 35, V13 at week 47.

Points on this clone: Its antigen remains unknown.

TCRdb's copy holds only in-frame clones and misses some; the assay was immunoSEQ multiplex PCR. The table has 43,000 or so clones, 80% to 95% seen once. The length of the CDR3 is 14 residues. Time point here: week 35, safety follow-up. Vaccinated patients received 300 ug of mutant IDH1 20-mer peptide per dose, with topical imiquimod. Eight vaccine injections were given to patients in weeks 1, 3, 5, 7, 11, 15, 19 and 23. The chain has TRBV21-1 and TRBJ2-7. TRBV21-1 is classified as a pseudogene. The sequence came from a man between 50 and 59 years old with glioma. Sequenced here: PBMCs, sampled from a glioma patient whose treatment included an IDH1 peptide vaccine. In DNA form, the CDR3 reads TGTGCCAGCAGCAGGATGGTCCGAACCTACGAGCAGTACTTC. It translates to CASSRMVRTYEQYF.